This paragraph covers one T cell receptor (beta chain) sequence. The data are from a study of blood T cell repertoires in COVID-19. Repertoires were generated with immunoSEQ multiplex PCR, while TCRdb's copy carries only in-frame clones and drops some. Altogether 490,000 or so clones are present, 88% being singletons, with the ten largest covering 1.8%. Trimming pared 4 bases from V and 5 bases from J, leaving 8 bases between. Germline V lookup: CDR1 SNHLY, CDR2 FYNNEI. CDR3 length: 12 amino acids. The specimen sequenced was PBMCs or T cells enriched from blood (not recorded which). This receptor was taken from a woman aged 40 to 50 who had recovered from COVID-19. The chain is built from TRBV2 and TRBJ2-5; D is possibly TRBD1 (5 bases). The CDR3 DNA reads TGTGCCAGCAGTGTGGGGCAGGAGACCCAGTACTTC. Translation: CASSVGQETQYF.